This record concerns one TCR beta chain sequence. Its specificity is unknown. The PCR was carried out with 60 Vbeta primers and 13 Jbeta primers. Sequencing was performed with immunoSEQ multiplex PCR; in TCRdb, only in-frame clones are kept and a portion is missing. Its listing shows some 72,000 clones. The CDR3 loop spans 13 amino acids. Germline V gene lookup returns CDR1 SGHDT and CDR2 YYEEEE. V dropped 5 bases and J dropped 4; count of bases not matched to a gene: 5. This specimen comes from a study of cytomegalovirus exposure and HLA in healthy donors. Study-level points and caveats: A later analysis linked a missense DCLRE1C variant to TCR beta V- and J-gene trimming. In vitro assays verified that three CMV-associated chains recognized CMV antigens specifically. Listed as cytomegalovirus-associated were 150 to 200 TCR beta chains.

Sequenced sample: PBMCs. The rearrangement links TRBV5-6 to TRBJ1-1; TRBD1 agrees at 7 bases. This sequence originates from a boy aged 5-17 years in good health and CMV-seronegative. The DNA for the CDR3 is TGTGCCAGCAGGAAGACAGGGAGCACTGAAGCTTTCTTT. Residues: CASRKTGSTEAFF.